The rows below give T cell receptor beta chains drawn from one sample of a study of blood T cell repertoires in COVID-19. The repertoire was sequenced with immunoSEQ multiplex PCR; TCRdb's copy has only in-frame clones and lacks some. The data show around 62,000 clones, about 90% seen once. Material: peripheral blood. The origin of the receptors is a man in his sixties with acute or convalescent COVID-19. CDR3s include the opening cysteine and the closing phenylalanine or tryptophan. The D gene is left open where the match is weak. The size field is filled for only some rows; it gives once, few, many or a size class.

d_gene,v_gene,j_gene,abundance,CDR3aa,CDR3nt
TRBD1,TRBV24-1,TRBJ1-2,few,CATSARPDREYGYTF,TGTGCCACCAGTGCCCGCCCGGACAGGGAGTATGGCTACACCTTC
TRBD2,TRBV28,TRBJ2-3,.,CASSPPGGGPTDTQYF,TGTGCCAGCAGTCCCCCGGGGGGAGGGCCAACAGATACGCAGTATTTT
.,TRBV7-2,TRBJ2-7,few,CASSLDGYSYEQYF,TGTGCCAGCAGCTTAGACGGTTACTCCTACGAGCAGTACTTC
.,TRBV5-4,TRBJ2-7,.,CASSFGSQGGYEQYF,TGTGCCAGCAGCTTCGGGTCGCAGGGTGGCTACGAGCAGTACTTC
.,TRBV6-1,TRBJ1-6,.,CASSELRGGSSPLHF,TGTGCCAGCAGTGAACTTCGAGGAGGGAGTTCGCCCCTCCACTTT
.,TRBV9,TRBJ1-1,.,CASSEGEGNTEAFF,TGTGCCAGCAGCGAAGGGGAGGGGAACACTGAAGCTTTCTTT
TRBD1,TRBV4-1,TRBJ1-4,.,CASSHPKGQPNEKLFF,TGCGCCAGCAGCCACCCGAAGGGACAGCCTAATGAAAAACTGTTTTTT
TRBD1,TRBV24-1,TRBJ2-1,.,CATSDLPRPGQGYNEQFF,TGTGCCACCAGTGATTTGCCAAGGCCGGGACAGGGTTACAATGAGCAGTTCTTC
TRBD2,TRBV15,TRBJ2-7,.,CATSSPPSGRDYEQYF,TGTGCCACCAGCAGTCCCCCTAGCGGGAGGGACTACGAGCAGTACTTC
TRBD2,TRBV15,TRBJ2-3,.,CATSSLTGLAGGTDTQYF,TGTGCCACCAGCTCTTTAACGGGACTAGCGGGAGGAACAGATACGCAGTATTTT
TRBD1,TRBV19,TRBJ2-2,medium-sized,CASSPDRATGELFF,TGTGCCAGTAGTCCGGACAGGGCCACCGGGGAGCTGTTTTTT
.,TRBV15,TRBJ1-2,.,CATSPRGEGGYTF,TGTGCCACCAGTCCTAGAGGGGAGGGCGGCTACACCTTC
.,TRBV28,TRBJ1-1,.,CATFYLGGHRGAFF,TGTGCCACCTTTTATTTGGGGGGTCATAGAGGAGCTTTCTTT
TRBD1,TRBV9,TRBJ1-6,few,CASSVGQGSYNSPLHF,TGTGCCAGCAGCGTAGGACAGGGCTCCTATAATTCACCCCTCCACTTT
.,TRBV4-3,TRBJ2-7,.,CASSQDLAANEQYF,TGCGCCAGCAGCCAAGATCTCGCGGCTAACGAGCAGTACTTC
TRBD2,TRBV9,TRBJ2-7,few,CASSPGTSDGDEQYF,TGTGCCAGCAGCCCCGGGACTAGCGATGGTGACGAGCAGTACTTC
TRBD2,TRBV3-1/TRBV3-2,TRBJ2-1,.,CASSQDGTSRGNEQFF,TGTGCCAGCAGCCAAGATGGGACTAGCCGGGGCAATGAGCAGTTCTTC
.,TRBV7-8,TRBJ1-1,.,CASSLTENTEAFF,TGTGCCAGCAGCTTGACAGAGAACACTGAAGCTTTCTTT
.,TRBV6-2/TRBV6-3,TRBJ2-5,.,CASSSPDSLLAEAQYF,TGTGCCAGCAGTAGCCCGGACAGCCTTTTGGCCGAGGCCCAGTACTTC
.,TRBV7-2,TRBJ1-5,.,CASSFTQSSDQPQHF,TGTGCCAGCAGCTTTACCCAATCTAGCGATCAGCCCCAGCATTTT